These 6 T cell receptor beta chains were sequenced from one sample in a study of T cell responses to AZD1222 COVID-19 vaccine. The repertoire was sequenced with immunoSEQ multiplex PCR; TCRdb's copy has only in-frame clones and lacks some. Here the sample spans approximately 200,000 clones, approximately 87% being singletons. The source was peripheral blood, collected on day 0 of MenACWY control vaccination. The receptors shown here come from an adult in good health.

CDR3 residues: CASSSRDGPYEQYF. The DNA for the CDR3 is TGTGCCAGTAGCAGCCGGGACGGCCCCTACGAGCAGTACTTC. V gene TRBV19 combines with J gene TRBJ2-7; either TRBD1 or TRBD2 may supply D (5 bases each). Germline CDR1 and CDR2: LNHDA and SQIVND (reference sequence). Trimming took off 6 bases at V and 2 bases at J, with 14 bases between the two ends. CDR3 length: 14 residues.

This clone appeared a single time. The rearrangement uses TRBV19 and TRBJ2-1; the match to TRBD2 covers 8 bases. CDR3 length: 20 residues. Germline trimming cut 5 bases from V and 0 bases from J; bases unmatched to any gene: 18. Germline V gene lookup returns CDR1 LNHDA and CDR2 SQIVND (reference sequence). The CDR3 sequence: CASSERGTLAGLTSYNEQFF. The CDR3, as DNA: TGTGCCAGTAGTGAGCGGGGTACTTTAGCGGGGCTGACCTCCTACAATGAGCAGTTCTTC.

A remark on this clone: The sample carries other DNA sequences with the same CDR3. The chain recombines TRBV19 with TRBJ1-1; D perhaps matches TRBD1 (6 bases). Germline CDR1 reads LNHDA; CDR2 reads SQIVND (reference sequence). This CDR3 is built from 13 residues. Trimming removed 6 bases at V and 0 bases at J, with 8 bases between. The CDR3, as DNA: TGTGCCAGTAGAACAGGGTTGAACACTGAAGCTTTCTTT. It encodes CASRTGLNTEAFF.

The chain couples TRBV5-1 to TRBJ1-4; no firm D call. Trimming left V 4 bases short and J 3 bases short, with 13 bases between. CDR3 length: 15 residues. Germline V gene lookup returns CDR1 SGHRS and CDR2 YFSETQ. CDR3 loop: CASSLRGMANEKLFF. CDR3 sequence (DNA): TGCGCCAGCAGCCTCCGGGGAATGGCTAATGAAAAACTGTTTTTT.

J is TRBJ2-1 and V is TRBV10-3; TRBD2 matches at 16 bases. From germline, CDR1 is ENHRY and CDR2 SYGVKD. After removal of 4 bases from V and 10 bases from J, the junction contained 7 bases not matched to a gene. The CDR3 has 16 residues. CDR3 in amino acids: CAISGGTSGRAGEQFF. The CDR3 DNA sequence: TGTGCCATCAGTGGCGGGACTAGCGGGAGGGCCGGGGAGCAGTTCTTC.

In DNA, the CDR3 is TGTGCCATCAGGGCGGGACAGGGAGGCTCCTACGAGCAGTACTTC. This codes for CAIRAGQGGSYEQYF. This sequence joins TRBV10-3 and TRBJ2-7, with TRBD1 matching over 9 bases. V dropped 6 bases and J dropped 0; count of bases not matched to a gene: 6. Per germline, CDR1 ENHRY and CDR2 SYGVKD. The CDR3 runs to 15 residues.